The next 29 T cell receptor beta chains were all read from a single sample in a study of cytomegalovirus exposure and HLA in healthy donors (dated by TCRdb to 2017 to 2019). Library preparation was by the immunoSEQ multiplex PCR assay. TCRdb took over this immuneACCESS table, retaining in-frame rearrangements with V and J assigned. Such tables are incomplete; in checked studies, under half of the missing clones stem from an unresolved V gene, and the remainder is unexplained. Recorded for this sample are roughly 100,000 clones; about 95% of them occurred a single time. The ten largest clones capture roughly 0.82% of the sample. The sequenced sample consisted of PBMCs. The receptors were sampled from a woman in her late teens or twenties in good health and CMV-seronegative.

The gene calls are TRBV2 and TRBJ2-2; TRBD1 matches 10 bases. J was trimmed by 6 bases and V by 3 bases; bases with no gene match: 7. Looked up from germline, CDR1 is SNHLY and CDR2 is FYNNEI. This CDR3 is built from 16 residues. The CDR3 here is CASSDPGGTGAGELFF. DNA for the CDR3: TGTGCCAGCAGTGATCCTGGGGGGACAGGGGCCGGGGAGCTGTTTTTT.

This chain uses TRBV5-1 with TRBJ2-1, with D perhaps TRBD1 (6 bases). Germline V lookup: CDR1 SGHRS, CDR2 YFSETQ. Trimming stripped 0 bases from V and 1 base from J, with 8 bases between. The CDR3 sequence is 15 residues long. CDR3 bases: TGCGCCAGCAGCTTGGAGGGACAATCCTACAATGAGCAGTTCTTC. It translates to CASSLEGQSYNEQFF.

The chain has TRBV11-3 and TRBJ2-7; 8 bases match TRBD1. V lost 4 bases, J lost 7 bases, and 12 bases stayed unmatched. This CDR3 contains 15 residues. From germline, CDR1 is SGHNT and CDR2 YENEEA. As DNA, the CDR3 is TGTGCCAGCAGCTCGGACAGGGTTATGCCTTGGGAGCAGTACTTC. This codes for CASSSDRVMPWEQYF.

The chain uses TRBV7-9 and TRBJ2-1; maybe TRBD1 (8 bases). The germline gives CDR1 SEHNR, CDR2 FQNEAQ (reference sequence). The CDR3 has 15 residues. Trimming took off 6 bases at V and 4 bases at J, with 16 bases between the two ends. CDR3 sequence reads: CASRQGEGLYNEQFF. For the CDR3, the DNA is TGTGCCAGCAGACAGGGGGAGGGGTTGTACAATGAGCAGTTCTTC.

The CDR3 protein is CAISPDRGPNYGYTF. DNA for the CDR3: TGTGCCATCAGCCCTGACAGGGGGCCTAACTATGGCTACACCTTC. V and J are TRBV10-3 and TRBJ1-2; 10 bases fit TRBD1. Trimming cost V 6 bases and J 0 bases; bases outside gene matches: 4. This CDR3 spans 15 amino acids. Germline V gene lookup returns CDR1 ENHRY and CDR2 SYGVKD.

The rearrangement joins TRBV5-6 to TRBJ1-3, with a tentative D call TRBD1 (6 bases). Germline V gene lookup returns CDR1 SGHDT and CDR2 YYEEEE. The V gene lost 2 bases and the J gene lost 5 bases, with 11 bases spanning the gap. This CDR3 contains 14 residues. CDR3: CASSFKQGRNTIYF. CDR3 in DNA: TGTGCCAGCAGCTTCAAACAGGGCAGAAACACCATATATTTT.

The chain carries TRBV7-8 and TRBJ2-7; 11 positions agree with TRBD1. V lost 6 bases and J lost 7; bases outside the gene matches: 8. Per the germline V gene, CDR1 is SGHVS and CDR2 is FQNEAQ. This CDR3 has 14 residues. In DNA form, the CDR3 reads TGTGCCAGCAGGGACAGGGGGCTGGAAAGGGAGCAGTACTTC. It encodes CASRDRGLEREQYF.

The chain combines TRBV4-3 with TRBJ1-2; TRBD1 aligns across 7 bases. Germline V lookup: CDR1 LGHNA, CDR2 YSLEER. V lost 5 bases and J lost 4; bases outside the gene matches: 4. CDR3 length: 13 residues. CDR3: CASSGDRVYGYTF. CDR3 coding DNA: TGCGCCAGCAGCGGCGACAGGGTCTATGGCTACACCTTC.

J is TRBJ2-5 and V is TRBV29-1, with 8 bases aligning to TRBD1. The V gene end was trimmed by 8 bases and the J gene end by 4 bases; junction bases not matched to a gene: 9. The CDR3 has 13 amino acids. Germline V gene sequence: CDR1 SQVTM, CDR2 ANQGSEA. CDR3 sequence reads: CSFNRGIGETQYF. CDR3 bases: TGCAGCTTTAACAGGGGGATTGGAGAGACCCAGTACTTC.

The gene calls are TRBV28 and TRBJ2-3; 7 bases are a match to TRBD2. CDR1 is MDHEN, CDR2 SYDVKM, per germline. Trimming cost V 4 bases and J 6 bases; bases outside gene matches: 10. The CDR3 loop spans 15 amino acids. The CDR3 loop is CASSSSSRGGDTQYF. The CDR3 DNA sequence: TGTGCCAGCAGTTCGTCTAGCCGGGGAGGGGATACGCAGTATTTT.

The CDR3 loop reads CASSPRGGTNEQFF. The CDR3 DNA follows: TGTGCCAGCAGCCCAAGGGGAGGGACTAATGAGCAGTTCTTC. The chain links TRBV7-9 to TRBJ2-1; 7 nucleotides agree with TRBD2. CDR1 is SEHNR and CDR2 is FQNEAQ in the germline V gene (reference sequence). The CDR3 totals 14 residues. The junction had 8 bases not matched to a gene; V was cut back by 5 bases and J by 7 bases.

This clone was recorded a few times. The chain links TRBV10-3 to TRBJ2-1, with a tentative D call TRBD2 (5 bases). Germline V CDR1 and CDR2: ENHRY, SYGVKD. The CDR3 length is 12 residues. Trimming removed 10 bases from V and 0 bases from J, with 7 bases in between. The CDR3 region has the DNA TGTGCCACGACTACCTCCTACAATGAGCAGTTCTTC. As protein: CATTTSYNEQFF.

The chain links TRBV6-1 to TRBJ2-3; 7 bases are a match to TRBD2. The germline V gene has CDR1 MNHNS and CDR2 SASEGT. J lost 6 bases, V lost 3 bases, and 9 bases had no gene match. The CDR3 has 15 residues. The CDR3 DNA reads as TGTGCCAGCAGTGAGACTAGCCTCTACCCGGATACGCAGTATTTT. Its protein product is CASSETSLYPDTQYF.

This chain connects TRBV9 to TRBJ2-2; 9 nucleotides align to TRBD2. The germline gives CDR1 SGDLS, CDR2 YYNGEE. V was clipped by 4 bases and J by 5 bases; unmatched bases: 18. The CDR3 is 19 amino acids. Written as DNA, the CDR3 is TGTGCCAGCAGCCCACCCCGGGGGACTAGCAGTCGTACGACCGGGGAGCTGTTTTTT. Translating gives CASSPPRGTSSRTTGELFF.

The genes are TRBV4-1 and TRBJ1-1; 7 bases are a match to TRBD1. The CDR3 contains 16 residues. V shed 1 base and J 5 bases; nucleotides not matched to a gene: 10. Germline values: CDR1 MGHRA, CDR2 YSYEKL. The CDR3 DNA sequence: TGCGCCAGCAGCCAAGGAGCCACAGGGGTCTCGACTGAAGCTTTCTTT. Translation: CASSQGATGVSTEAFF.

The chain combines TRBV29-1 with TRBJ2-3; TRBD2 is a possible D gene (5 bases). The germline V gene encodes CDR1 SQVTM and CDR2 ANQGSEA. This CDR3 contains 17 residues. Trimming stripped 3 bases from V and 1 base from J, with 20 bases between. The CDR3: CSVESMAVLDRTDTQYF. The CDR3 bases are TGCAGCGTTGAGTCAATGGCGGTACTAGATCGCACAGATACGCAGTATTTT.

This clone was seen just once. V usage is TRBV19 and J usage is TRBJ2-7; 8 bases map to TRBD2. Germline V lookup: CDR1 LNHDA, CDR2 SQIVND (reference sequence). V lost 3 bases and J lost 6; bases outside the gene matches: 16. This CDR3 spans 17 amino acids. CDR3 DNA sequence: TGTGCCAGTAGTATTTCTTGGGGGTTGACTAGCGCGGGCGAGCAGTACTTC. Protein: CASSISWGLTSAGEQYF.

The rearrangement uses TRBV6-5 and TRBJ1-3; D is unclear. Trimming cost V 2 bases and J 0 bases, with 8 bases left between them. The germline V gene has CDR1 MNHEY and CDR2 SVGAGI. This CDR3 has 15 amino acids. CDR3 sequence (DNA): TGTGCCAGCAGTTACGTCCGAGGCTCTGGAAACACCATATATTTT. Encoded protein: CASSYVRGSGNTIYF.

The chain recombines TRBV9 with TRBJ1-6, with D tentatively TRBD1 (6 bases). This CDR3 contains 16 residues. The V and J ends lost 3 bases and 10 bases respectively, with 20 bases between them. From germline, CDR1 is SGDLS and CDR2 YYNGEE. CDR3 sequence (DNA): TGTGCCAGCAGCGCGCCCCCCGGACAGAGGGAATCACCCCTCCACTTT. Translating it yields CASSAPPGQRESPLHF.

This chain joins TRBV19 and TRBJ2-2, with a weak D call TRBD2 (5 bases). The CDR3 consists of 15 residues. CDR1 LNHDA and CDR2 SQIVND come from the germline V gene (reference sequence). With 8 bases removed from V and 4 bases from J, the gap between germline ends came to 17 bases. The CDR3 DNA follows: TGTGCCAGTTCCCTACTAGGGATCGGCACCGGGGAGCTGTTTTTT. Amino acid sequence: CASSLLGIGTGELFF.

The rearrangement joins TRBV28 to TRBJ1-2; TRBD1 matches 7 bases. Germline loops: CDR1 MDHEN, CDR2 SYDVKM. V shed 8 bases, J shed 8 bases, and the junction held 14 bases outside the gene matches. The CDR3 has 14 amino acids. CDR3 DNA sequence: TGTGCCAGCCTCCCTACGTTACAGGGACAGGGCTACACCTTC. Translated: CASLPTLQGQGYTF.

V is TRBV6-5 and J is TRBJ2-1; TRBD2 aligns across 8 bases. After removal of 8 bases from V and 0 bases from J, the junction contained 6 bases not matched to a gene. CDR3 size: 15 residues. Per germline, CDR1 MNHEY and CDR2 SVGAGI. In DNA form, the CDR3 reads TGTGCCAGCCGACCTGGGACTAGCTCCTACAATGAGCAGTTCTTC. Protein sequence: CASRPGTSSYNEQFF.

The genes are TRBV5-1 and TRBJ2-1; TRBD2 might be the D (6 bases). This CDR3 contains 14 residues. Trimming removed 0 bases at V and 8 bases at J, with 12 bases between. CDR1 and CDR2 (germline): SGHRS, YFSETQ. CDR3 in amino acids: CASSLEASVDEQFF. The DNA for the CDR3 is TGCGCCAGCAGCTTGGAGGCTAGCGTCGATGAGCAGTTCTTC.

The chain employs TRBV2 and TRBJ2-1, with D possibly matching TRBD2 (5 bases). The CDR3 extends over 14 amino acids. V was cut by 9 bases and J by 15 bases, with 27 bases left in between. Germline V CDR1 and CDR2: SNHLY, FYNNEI. CDR3 DNA: TGTGCCAGTCAAACCGGAGCGGCCGGTGGTTTGGGGTTCTTC. Translated: CASQTGAAGGLGFF.

In nucleotides, the CDR3 is TGTGCCAGCAGCCAAGAACTAGCTGGCACAGATACGCAGTATTTT. This encodes CASSQELAGTDTQYF. The chain recombines TRBV4-2 with TRBJ2-3; D is possibly TRBD2 (6 bases). Germline loops: CDR1 LGHNA, CDR2 YNFKEQ. The CDR3 length is 15 residues. V lost 0 bases and J lost 1, with 8 bases in between.

The chain employs TRBV27 and TRBJ2-7; 7 bases line up with TRBD1. CDR1 and CDR2 (germline): MNHEY, SMNVEV (reference sequence). The CDR3 is made up of 13 amino acids. The ends lost 3 bases at V and 2 bases at J; junction bases unmatched: 1. The CDR3 spells CASSLTGTYEQYF. The DNA of the CDR3 is TGTGCCAGCAGTTTGACAGGGACCTACGAGCAGTACTTC.

The chain couples TRBV30 to TRBJ1-4; D is undetermined. Trimming shortened V by 0 bases and J by 4 bases, and 9 bases separated the two germline ends. Germline loops: CDR1 GTSNPN, CDR2 SVGIG (reference sequence). The CDR3 length is 14 residues. The CDR3, as DNA: TGTGCCTGGAGTGTTTCTCAGGTTAATGAAAAACTGTTTTTT. The encoded protein is CAWSVSQVNEKLFF.

The genes are TRBV14 and TRBJ1-1, with D hard to call. Trimming shortened V by 2 bases and J by 4 bases, and 8 bases separated the two germline ends. This CDR3 spans 13 amino acids. Germline V gene data show CDR1 as SGHDN and CDR2 as FVKESK. This CDR3 reads CASSQLPRTEAFF. CDR3 DNA sequence: TGTGCCAGCAGCCAACTTCCCCGCACTGAAGCTTTCTTT.

The rearrangement joins TRBV30 to TRBJ1-1; D not certain. Germline V gene sequence: CDR1 GTSNPN, CDR2 SVGIG (reference sequence). The CDR3 spans 14 residues. With 0 bases removed from V and 0 bases from J, the gap between germline ends came to 8 bases. CDR3 nucleotides: TGTGCCTGGAGTGTCCAGTTAATGAACACTGAAGCTTTCTTT. Protein sequence: CAWSVQLMNTEAFF.